These 16 T cell receptor beta chains share one sample of origin, sequenced in a study of CD8 T cells in ankylosing spondylitis. Via MiXCR, TCRdb re-called the 5' RACE reads, giving one row per CDR3 protein. The sample has roughly 90,000 distinct CDR3 sequences; over 6.5% are singletons. What was sequenced was blood, either unsorted or a sorted T cell fraction (not recorded which). These receptors came from a male donor with ankylosing spondylitis or in good health (not recorded which).

This clonotype was detected only a few times. The V gene is TRBV20-1, the J gene TRBJ2-1; no definite D call. CDR3 length equals 13 residues. CDR1 DFQATT and CDR2 SNEGSKA come from the germline V gene (reference sequence). The V end was cut by 2 bases, the J end by 0 bases, with 5 bases between. CDR3 sequence (DNA): TGCAGTGCTAGACTAAGCTCCTACAATGAGCAGTTCTTC. Translating gives CSARLSSYNEQFF.

A note on this clonotype: This may be a read error, as it is one base from a much larger clone. This chain joins TRBV6-1 and TRBJ1-2, with a possible D match to TRBD1 (5 bases). V lost 7 bases and J 7 bases, leaving 19 bases between the germline ends. The CDR3 consists of 14 residues. Germline V gene lookup returns CDR1 MNHNS and CDR2 SASEGT. The CDR3 loop reads CASNGGGMVPGYTF. The CDR3 nucleotides read TGTGCCAGCAATGGGGGGGGAATGGTTCCTGGCTACACCTTC.

This chain uses TRBV5-1 with TRBJ2-5; D not certain. Germline CDR1 SGHRS, CDR2 YFSETQ. V dropped 3 bases and J dropped 2 bases, with 14 bases sitting between them. This CDR3 contains 15 residues. For the CDR3, the DNA is TGCGCCAGCAGCTCAACAGAGACCCTACAAGAGACCCAGTACTTC. Translation: CASSSTETLQETQYF.

As regards this clonotype: Without the conserved terminal phenylalanine or tryptophan, this CDR3 likely stems from a read error. This rearrangement joins TRBV9 to TRBJ1-2; D gene unclear. Trimming left V 4 bases short and J 10 bases short, with 14 bases between. CDR3 length: 12 residues. The germline CDR1 and CDR2 sequences are SGDLS and YYNGEE. Here the CDR3 DNA reads TGTGCCAGCAGCCCCCCCGGGCAGGACTACACCGTC. It encodes CASSPPGQDYTV.

This clonotype was counted at least ten times. The CDR3 DNA reads as TGTGCCATCAGTGACCTGACGGACTCTGGAAACACCATATATTTT. Encoded protein: CAISDLTDSGNTIYF. The rearrangement uses TRBV10-3 and TRBJ1-3; D not resolved. The germline V gene has CDR1 ENHRY and CDR2 SYGVKD. The CDR3 is 15 residues long. The V gene lost 3 bases and the J gene lost 0 bases, with 9 bases spanning the gap.

This clonotype was recorded at least ten times. V usage is TRBV6-4 and J usage is TRBJ2-3, with 13 bases identical to TRBD2. J was trimmed by 6 bases and V by 5 bases; bases with no gene match: 5. Per the germline V gene, CDR1 is MRHNA and CDR2 is SNTAGT. CDR3 size: 15 residues. The CDR3 DNA is TGTGCCAGCAGTTGGGGACTAGCGGGGCCGGATACGCAGTATTTT. Translated, it gives CASSWGLAGPDTQYF.

This clonotype was counted at least ten times. The CDR3 sequence: CSAMGNSNQPQHF. DNA of the CDR3: TGCAGTGCTATGGGGAATAGCAATCAGCCCCAGCATTTT. The chain couples TRBV20-1 to TRBJ1-5; D not certain. The V and J ends lost 4 bases and 0 bases respectively, with 7 bases between them. The length of the CDR3 is 13 residues. Germline values: CDR1 DFQATT, CDR2 SNEGSKA (reference sequence).

This clonotype was detected ten times or more. This chain joins TRBV28 and TRBJ2-1; no definite D call. This CDR3 contains 13 residues. Germline V gene lookup returns CDR1 MDHEN and CDR2 SYDVKM. V was clipped by 5 bases and J by 7 bases, with 12 bases between them. The CDR3 DNA follows: TGTGCCAGCAGTCTCTTCACTGGGAATGAGCAGTTCTTC. Protein sequence: CASSLFTGNEQFF.

The chain links TRBV24-1 to TRBJ1-5; 7 nucleotides match TRBD1. Germline lookup yields CDR1 KGHDR and CDR2 SFDVKD. V shed 1 base and J 2 bases; nucleotides not matched to a gene: 1. The CDR3 spans 15 residues. The CDR3 region is CATSDFGQGNQPQHF. CDR3 nucleotides: TGTGCCACCAGTGATTTTGGACAGGGCAATCAGCCCCAGCATTTT.

This rearrangement joins TRBV5-1 to TRBJ1-3; D remains unclear. This CDR3 is built from 15 residues. V lost 0 bases and J lost 2, with 9 bases in between. The V gene's germline CDR1 is SGHRS and CDR2 YFSETQ. CDR3 region: CASSLAAGTGNTIYF. CDR3 DNA: TGCGCCAGCAGCTTGGCCGCTGGGACTGGAAACACCATATATTTT.

This clonotype has ten or more counts. This chain connects TRBV7-2 to TRBJ1-3; a weak D match, TRBD1 (5 bases). Germline assignment: CDR1 SGHTA and CDR2 FQGNSA. CDR3 length: 16 residues. V was trimmed by 0 bases and J by 1 base, leaving 10 bases between them. The CDR3 nucleotides are TGTGCCAGCAGCTTAGCCGGGACGGAGTCTGGAAACACCATATATTTT. The encoded protein is CASSLAGTESGNTIYF.

In this sample, this clonotype turned up many times. V and J are TRBV20-1 and TRBJ2-3, with 9 bases matching TRBD1. From germline, CDR1 is DFQATT and CDR2 SNEGSKA (reference sequence). The CDR3 is made up of 13 amino acids. V was clipped by 5 bases and J by 7 bases; unmatched bases: 7. CDR3 region: CSAPGQGTHTQYF. For the CDR3, the DNA is TGCAGTGCTCCTGGACAGGGGACACATACGCAGTATTTT.

This clonotype was seen ten or more times. The CDR3 coding sequence is TGTGCCACCAGCAGGAGGACTAGCGTTGATGAGCAGTTCTTC. This sequence encodes CATSRRTSVDEQFF. The V and J genes are TRBV15 and TRBJ2-1, with 9 bases that match TRBD2. V trimming: 3 bases; J trimming: 8 bases; junction bases outside the gene matches: 5. This CDR3 is built from 14 residues. Per germline, CDR1 LNHNV and CDR2 YYDKDF (reference sequence).

Concerning this clonotype itself: A junction end diverges from the germline sequence, so it may reflect a read error. This chain joins TRBV11-2 and TRBJ2-7, with D possibly matching TRBD2 (6 bases). Looked up from germline, CDR1 is SGHAT and CDR2 is FQNNGV. This CDR3 comprises 19 residues. CDR3 sequence: CASSLRPYGSGSPEYVQYF. For the CDR3, the DNA is TGTGCCAGCAGCTTAAGACCCTATGGCAGCGGGTCCCCGGAGTACGTGCAGTACTTC.

This clonotype came up many times. The CDR3 coding sequence is TGCGCCAGCAGCCAAGTATATAGGGTTCTGGCGTACTCGACCGAATACAATGAGCAGTTCTTC. Translated: CASSQVYRVLAYSTEYNEQFF. The chain is built from TRBV4-1 and TRBJ2-1, with D unclear. V lost 1 base to trimming and J lost 4 bases, with 29 bases between them. The CDR3 spans 21 residues. Germline V CDR1 and CDR2: MGHRA, YSYEKL.

This clonotype has a count of ten or more. V usage is TRBV20-1 and J usage is TRBJ2-3; 10 bases fit TRBD2. Trimming removed 6 bases from V and 4 bases from J; junction bases left unmatched: 7. Germline loops: CDR1 DFQATT, CDR2 SNEGSKA (reference sequence). The CDR3 is 14 residues long. The CDR3 region is CSAYLAGAPDTQYF. CDR3 nucleotides: TGCAGTGCATATCTAGCGGGGGCGCCAGATACGCAGTATTTT.